The 17 T cell receptor beta chains below were found in one sample sequenced in a study of blood T cell repertoires in COVID-19. Clones were sequenced by immunoSEQ multiplex PCR, and TCRdb holds only the in-frame ones, with some missing. The table includes around 59,000 clones, almost 80% detected once. Source material: peripheral blood. These TCRs come from an elderly man with acute or convalescent COVID-19.

The chain employs TRBV6-5 and TRBJ2-7; TRBD1 matches at 12 bases. J gave up 3 bases and V 2 bases, and 2 bases lay outside the gene matches. The CDR3 covers 15 residues. Germline lookup yields CDR1 MNHEY and CDR2 SVGAGI. The CDR3 loop reads CASSYRDRGHYEQYF. In DNA, the CDR3 is TGTGCCAGCAGTTACCGGGACAGGGGGCACTACGAGCAGTACTTC.

The sample holds one count of this clone. The genes are TRBV7-9 and TRBJ2-7; 8 bases match TRBD2. This CDR3 region has 15 residues. J lost 2 bases, V lost 3 bases, and 6 bases had no gene match. CDR1 and CDR2 (germline): SEHNR, FQNEAQ (reference sequence). CDR3: CASSLLAGIPYEQYF. CDR3 DNA sequence: TGTGCCAGCAGCTTGCTAGCGGGTATACCCTACGAGCAGTACTTC.

The sample holds one count of this clone. The chain combines TRBV2 with TRBJ2-7, with TRBD1 identical over 7 bases. Trimming at V came to 6 bases and at J to 0 bases, leaving 8 bases not matched to a gene. The CDR3 loop spans 15 amino acids. CDR1 and CDR2 (germline): SNHLY, FYNNEI. The CDR3: CASRAGTVSSYEQYF. DNA of the CDR3: TGTGCCAGCAGAGCCGGGACAGTGAGCTCCTACGAGCAGTACTTC.

The V call is TRBV30, the J call TRBJ1-6; unclear D gene. Deletions cut 4 bases from V and 7 bases from J, with 14 bases between. CDR1 and CDR2 (germline): GTSNPN, SVGIG (reference sequence). This CDR3 region has 14 residues. The DNA of the CDR3 is TGTGCCTGGAACCTCGAACTTCCAAATTCACCCCTCCACTTT. It yields the protein CAWNLELPNSPLHF.

The V and J genes are TRBV27 and TRBJ1-5; D may be TRBD1 (5 bases). Trimming took off 7 bases at V and 4 bases at J, with 20 bases between the two ends. Per the germline V gene, CDR1 is MNHEY and CDR2 is SMNVEV (reference sequence). This CDR3 region has 16 residues. CDR3 sequence: CASMLQGGVGNQPQHF. The CDR3 DNA reads as TGTGCCAGCATGCTCCAAGGAGGGGTGGGGAATCAGCCCCAGCATTTT.

This chain uses TRBV10-3 with TRBJ2-7, with a possible D match to TRBD1 (6 bases). The germline gives CDR1 ENHRY, CDR2 SYGVKD. Trimming removed 2 bases at V and 3 bases at J, with 11 bases between. The CDR3 totals 14 residues. The CDR3 DNA is TGTGCCATCAGTGAGCCCCAGGGGTACTACGAGCAGTACTTC. Amino acid sequence: CAISEPQGYYEQYF.

The rearrangement joins TRBV19 to TRBJ1-2; a possible D gene is TRBD1 (6 bases). V was shortened by 4 bases and J by 3 bases, with 12 bases between the two germline ends. Germline V gives CDR1 LNHDA, CDR2 SQIVND (reference sequence). This CDR3 contains 14 residues. The CDR3 coding sequence is TGTGCCAGTAGTACATTTGGACAGTACTATGGCTACACCTTC. This translates into CASSTFGQYYGYTF.

The J gene is TRBJ1-2, the V gene TRBV7-2, with a weak D call TRBD1 (5 bases). CDR1 is SGHTA and CDR2 is FQGNSA in the germline V gene. Between the trimmed V and J ends, which lost 1 base and 4 bases, there was a span of 7 bases. There are 13 residues in the CDR3. The CDR3 loop is CASSLDGGYGYTF. Here the CDR3 DNA reads TGTGCCAGCAGCTTAGACGGGGGCTATGGCTACACCTTC.

This clone occurred a few times. The rearrangement uses TRBV5-1 and TRBJ1-5; TRBD1 is a possible D gene (5 bases). CDR1 and CDR2 (germline): SGHRS, YFSETQ. The CDR3 is 14 amino acids. Trimming stripped 5 bases from V and 2 bases from J, with 11 bases between. The CDR3 region has the DNA TGCGCCAGCAGTCCAGGGATCGGCAATCAGCCCCAGCATTTT. Residues: CASSPGIGNQPQHF.

This rearrangement joins TRBV11-3 to TRBJ2-1, with 14 positions matching TRBD2. Trimming cost V 6 bases and J 8 bases; bases outside gene matches: 6. CDR3 length equals 15 residues. Germline V gives CDR1 SGHNT, CDR2 YENEEA. The CDR3 DNA sequence: TGTGCCAGCAGGTCGGGACTAGCGGGAGTTGATGAGCAGTTCTTC. Its translation: CASRSGLAGVDEQFF.

The rearrangement links TRBV19 to TRBJ2-2; TRBD2 matches at 7 bases. This CDR3 region has 15 residues. Germline values: CDR1 LNHDA, CDR2 SQIVND (reference sequence). The junction had 5 bases not matched to a gene; V was cut back by 7 bases and J by 0 bases. The CDR3 region has the DNA TGTGCCAGTAACCCGCTAGCGGCGAACACCGGGGAGCTGTTTTTT. Amino acid sequence: CASNPLAANTGELFF.

This sequence joins TRBV7-9 and TRBJ1-1, with a possible D match to TRBD1 (5 bases). The V and J ends lost 5 bases and 10 bases respectively, with 17 bases between them. This CDR3 has 13 amino acids. The V gene's germline CDR1 is SEHNR and CDR2 FQNEAQ (reference sequence). For the CDR3, the DNA is TGTGCCAGCAGCCTAGGGCAGGGTAGAGGAGCTTTCTTT. This gives the protein CASSLGQGRGAFF.

V gene TRBV18 combines with J gene TRBJ1-1; the D gene is possibly TRBD1 (5 bases). Trimming took 1 base from V and 3 from J, leaving 12 bases between them. Germline-derived CDR1 and CDR2 are KGHSH and LQKENI. The CDR3 runs to 15 residues. DNA for the CDR3: TGTGCCAGCTCACCACGCGCCAGGGTAGACACTGAAGCTTTCTTT. Residues: CASSPRARVDTEAFF. Together with reference TRBV18 and TRBJ1-1, the CDR3 gives the full variable domain: NAGVMQNPRHLVRRRGQEARLRCSPMKGHSHVYWYRQLPEEGLKFMVYLQKENIIDESGMPKERFSAEFPKEGPSILRIQQVVRGDSAAYFCASSPRARVDTEAFFGQGTRLTVV.

The genes are TRBV5-1 and TRBJ2-1; 9 bases agree with TRBD2. Trimming removed 3 bases from V and 8 bases from J; junction bases left unmatched: 6. The length of the CDR3 is 14 residues. Germline-derived CDR1 and CDR2 are SGHRS and YFSETQ. CDR3 amino acids: CASSYSGSSHEQFF. Written as DNA, the CDR3 is TGCGCCAGCAGCTATAGCGGGAGTAGCCATGAGCAGTTCTTC.

The chain combines TRBV10-3 with TRBJ2-1; 12 nucleotides agree with TRBD2. With 3 bases clipped from V and 9 bases from J, the junction kept 9 bases outside the gene matches. The CDR3 contains 16 residues. In germline, CDR1 is ENHRY, CDR2 SYGVKD. CDR3 sequence reads: CAISDVSSGRESEQFF. In nucleotides, the CDR3 is TGTGCCATCAGTGATGTGTCTAGCGGGAGGGAGAGTGAGCAGTTCTTC.

The V and J genes are TRBV6-2 or TRBV6-3 and TRBJ1-5; D call uncertain. This CDR3 region has 16 residues. CDR1 is MNHEY and CDR2 is SVGEGT in the germline V gene. V was trimmed by 2 bases and J by 0 bases, leaving 11 bases between them. The CDR3 nucleotides are TGTGCCAGCAGTTACGTAGAACGTTATAGCAATCAGCCCCAGCATTTT. It is translated as CASSYVERYSNQPQHF.

This chain links TRBV19 with TRBJ2-7; 9 bases align to TRBD1. Germline CDR1 reads LNHDA; CDR2 reads SQIVND (reference sequence). The J segment lost 1 base and the V segment lost 3 bases, leaving 4 bases of the junction unmatched. The CDR3 is made up of 15 amino acids. The CDR3 bases are TGTGCCAGTAGTATGGATGACAGGGGGTCCTACGAGCAGTACTTC. Residues: CASSMDDRGSYEQYF. Complete variable domain (other parts from reference TRBV19 and TRBJ2-7): DGGITQSPKYLFRKEGQNVTLSCEQNLNHDAMYWYRQDPGQGLRLIYYSQIVNDFQKGDIAEGYSVSREKKESFPLTVTSAQKNPTAFYLCASSMDDRGSYEQYFGPGTRLTVT.